The present TCR beta chain was sequenced within a study of cytomegalovirus exposure and HLA in healthy donors. General study findings and limits: In a later analysis, compared with equally common non-associated chains, HLA-associated beta chains were more expanded.

PCR involved 60 Vbeta and 13 Jbeta primers. TCRdb's copy holds only in-frame clones and misses some; the assay was immunoSEQ multiplex PCR. The table has around 200,000 clones, around 80% seen once. A remark on this clone: Its antigen is currently unknown.

The ends were cut back, 0 bases at V and 4 bases at J, with 18 bases in the middle. Germline CDR1 is MGHDK and CDR2 is SYGVNS. CDR3 length equals 17 residues. The source material was PBMCs. The V call is TRBV25-1, the J call TRBJ1-1; D call uncertain. The clonotype was recovered from a girl between 2 and 10 years old in good health and CMV-seronegative. The CDR3 DNA is TGTGCCAGCAGTGAATATCCAACTGGGGAGGCACGCACTGAAGCTTTCTTT. This gives the protein CASSEYPTGEARTEAFF.